This is a list of T cell receptor beta chains from one sample in a study of T cells in Graves' hyperthyroidism and ophthalmopathy. TCRdb passed the multiplex PCR reads through MiXCR, listing each CDR3 protein once. The sample gives 250,000 to 350,000 distinct CDR3 sequences, 22% of which show up once; about 60% is in the top ten. Sequencing used blood. The source of these receptors is a man between 25 and 39 years old with Graves' ophthalmopathy. Both conserved end residues are trimmed from each CDR3.

j_call: TRBJ2-7; v_call: TRBV6-4; cdr3_aa: ASSDTKRFKSAYEQY
j_call: TRBJ1-5; v_call: TRBV11-2; cdr3_aa: ASSSNRDRVGNQPQH
j_call: TRBJ2-1; v_call: TRBV27; cdr3_aa: ASSLFGERGNEQF
j_call: TRBJ1-2; v_call: TRBV27; cdr3_aa: ASSLTQGLVNGYT
j_call: TRBJ1-1; v_call: TRBV12-5; cdr3_aa: ASGLEMNTEAF
j_call: TRBJ2-1; v_call: TRBV29-1; cdr3_aa: SAYGGVLDNEQF
j_call: .; v_call: TRBV5-6; cdr3_aa: ASSFAGAGNEQY
j_call: TRBJ2-2; v_call: TRBV12-3/TRBV12-4; cdr3_aa: ASSFRAAGELF
j_call: TRBJ2-3; v_call: TRBV20-1; cdr3_aa: SARWGRQNYRDTQY
j_call: TRBJ2-4; v_call: TRBV18; cdr3_aa: ASSPQGNIQY
j_call: TRBJ2-7; v_call: TRBV30; cdr3_aa: AWSVLSYEQY
j_call: TRBJ2-7; v_call: TRBV20-1; cdr3_aa: SASSGRAGGEQY
j_call: TRBJ1-2; v_call: TRBV7-8; cdr3_aa: ASSSIQNYGYT
j_call: TRBJ1-2; v_call: TRBV6-1; cdr3_aa: ASSEQGAYGYT
j_call: TRBJ2-1; v_call: TRBV5-1; cdr3_aa: ASAERGKLDEQF
j_call: TRBJ2-5; v_call: TRBV12-3/TRBV12-4; cdr3_aa: ASSLLSPGETQY
j_call: TRBJ2-3; v_call: TRBV7-9; cdr3_aa: ASSRPTSGRAGKRDTQY
j_call: TRBJ2-7; v_call: TRBV20-1; cdr3_aa: SGGRDLEQY
j_call: TRBJ1-1; v_call: TRBV20-1; cdr3_aa: SARGAARGSDTEAF
j_call: TRBJ1-1; v_call: TRBV6-1; cdr3_aa: ASSYVPRRMNTEAF
j_call: TRBJ1-1; v_call: TRBV5-1; cdr3_aa: ASSRDNYMNTEAF
j_call: TRBJ2-5; v_call: TRBV20-1; cdr3_aa: SASGQLAGGEETQY
j_call: TRBJ2-6; v_call: TRBV3-1; cdr3_aa: ASSQGTGGFGANVLT
j_call: TRBJ1-2; v_call: TRBV30; cdr3_aa: AWSVQQLYGYT
j_call: TRBJ1-1; v_call: TRBV6-2/TRBV6-3; cdr3_aa: ASSTPDRDGFTEAF
j_call: TRBJ1-5; v_call: TRBV7-2; cdr3_aa: ASSLTGRQPQH
j_call: TRBJ2-2; v_call: TRBV13; cdr3_aa: ASSLRRTRRGELF
j_call: TRBJ2-2; v_call: TRBV2; cdr3_aa: ASSESGTGWSGELF
j_call: TRBJ2-1; v_call: TRBV7-9; cdr3_aa: ASSLAGGAGRSSYNEQF
j_call: TRBJ2-3; v_call: TRBV7-8; cdr3_aa: ASSFTTGTDTQY
j_call: TRBJ2-1; v_call: TRBV11-2; cdr3_aa: ASRPTSSYNEQF
j_call: TRBJ2-7; v_call: TRBV5-6; cdr3_aa: ASSLDTGEFEQY
j_call: TRBJ2-1; v_call: TRBV2; cdr3_aa: ASSSGGPYNEQF
j_call: TRBJ2-1; v_call: TRBV12-3/TRBV12-4; cdr3_aa: ASSFAGVEQF
j_call: TRBJ2-7; v_call: TRBV2; cdr3_aa: ASSVETGYYEQY
j_call: TRBJ2-1; v_call: TRBV5-1; cdr3_aa: ASRAREGAGNEQF
j_call: TRBJ2-5; v_call: TRBV3-1; cdr3_aa: ASSSRTGGTY
j_call: TRBJ2-3; v_call: TRBV24-1; cdr3_aa: ATSDFGGGLADTQY
j_call: TRBJ1-3; v_call: TRBV7-3; cdr3_aa: ASSFGGGNTIY
j_call: TRBJ2-5; v_call: TRBV20-1; cdr3_aa: SARGAWETQY
j_call: TRBJ2-5; v_call: TRBV7-6; cdr3_aa: ASSSETGGQETQY
j_call: TRBJ2-1; v_call: TRBV9; cdr3_aa: ASTNTYNEQF
j_call: TRBJ1-1; v_call: TRBV20-1; cdr3_aa: SARWNRVNTEAF
j_call: TRBJ1-1; v_call: TRBV28; cdr3_aa: ASSFLTGTANTEAF
j_call: TRBJ2-1; v_call: TRBV4-1; cdr3_aa: ASSQDTGVSYEQF